The 19 T cell receptor beta chains given below trace back to one sample, sequenced in a study of identifying expanded T cells in peripheral blood. Profiled with immunoSEQ multiplex PCR; TCRdb holds only in-frame clones, not every one. The table has 60,000 to 70,000 clones, approximately 83% seen once. Sequenced input: blood. These receptors all come from a person aged 18-70 years in good health.

V and J are TRBV7-9 and TRBJ2-2; perhaps TRBD2 as D (5 bases). CDR3 size: 16 residues. The ends were cut back, 4 bases at V and 4 bases at J, with 16 bases in the middle. Germline V CDR1 and CDR2: SEHNR, FQNEAQ (reference sequence). CDR3 residues: CASSSVRELITGELFF. CDR3 nucleotides: TGTGCCAGCAGCTCCGTGAGGGAACTAATCACCGGGGAGCTGTTTTTT.

The chain couples TRBV4-3 to TRBJ2-1; D not certain. Trimming removed 1 base at V and 7 bases at J, with 5 bases between. CDR1 is LGHNA and CDR2 is YSLEER in the germline V gene. CDR3 length equals 12 residues. In DNA, the CDR3 is TGCGCCAGCAGCCAAGCTTTTAATGAGCAGTTCTTC. Protein sequence: CASSQAFNEQFF.

The chain joins TRBV11-3 to TRBJ1-2, with TRBD1 identical over 9 bases. V trimming: 5 bases; J trimming: 5 bases; junction bases outside the gene matches: 3. This CDR3 spans 13 amino acids. Per germline, CDR1 SGHNT and CDR2 YENEEA. CDR3: CASSQGQGYGYTF. The DNA for the CDR3 is TGTGCCAGCAGCCAGGGACAGGGTTATGGCTACACCTTC.

The rearrangement joins TRBV6-1 to TRBJ1-4; D not certain. Germline-derived CDR1 and CDR2 are MNHNS and SASEGT. V gave up 6 bases and J gave up 0 bases, with 8 bases separating them. The length of the CDR3 is 14 residues. CDR3 loop: CASRMFSTNEKLFF. In DNA, the CDR3 is TGTGCCAGCAGGATGTTTTCAACTAATGAAAAACTGTTTTTT.

The chain recombines TRBV5-3 with TRBJ2-7, with D perhaps matching TRBD1 (6 bases). Being an ORF, TRBV5-3 has a function that is uncertain. Between the trimmed V and J ends, which lost 7 bases and 4 bases, there was a span of 21 bases. There are 15 residues in the CDR3. The CDR3 here is CARPKPQGFGYEQYV. For the CDR3, the DNA is TGTGCCAGACCGAAGCCACAGGGTTTTGGGTACGAGCAGTACGTC.

The sample holds one count of this clone. The J gene is TRBJ2-7, the V gene TRBV30; possibly TRBD1 or TRBD2 for D (5 bases each). The V and J ends lost 0 bases and 3 bases respectively, with 12 bases between them. CDR3 length: 14 residues. Germline CDR1 reads GTSNPN; CDR2 reads SVGIG (reference sequence). The CDR3, as DNA: TGTGCCTGGAGTGTAGGGCAGGGAGACTACGAGCAGTACTTC. Its protein is CAWSVGQGDYEQYF.

This chain connects TRBV6-6 to TRBJ2-3; D gene unclear. With 7 bases removed from V and 10 bases from J, the gap between germline ends came to 15 bases. The germline V gene has CDR1 MNHNY and CDR2 SVGAGI (reference sequence). The CDR3 contains 12 residues. The CDR3 reads CASTGTLLAQYF. CDR3 DNA sequence: TGTGCCAGCACCGGAACACTACTGGCGCAGTATTTT.

Many counts were recorded for this clone. V is TRBV2 and J is TRBJ2-7; tentative D call: TRBD1 (6 bases). The CDR3 loop spans 12 amino acids. The germline gives CDR1 SNHLY, CDR2 FYNNEI. Trimming stripped 4 bases from V and 4 bases from J, with 8 bases between. This CDR3 is CASSAQGYEQYV. CDR3 nucleotide sequence: TGTGCCAGCAGTGCACAGGGTTACGAGCAGTACGTC.

The rearrangement uses TRBV19 and TRBJ1-1; no clear D gene. Trimming cost V 5 bases and J 5 bases, with 6 bases left between them. Germline CDR1 is LNHDA and CDR2 is SQIVND (reference sequence). CDR3 length equals 11 residues. The CDR3 region has the DNA TGTGCCAGTAGTTTGGCTACTGAAGCTTTCTTT. It specifies CASSLATEAFF.

This clone showed up just once. This sequence joins TRBV30 and TRBJ2-2, with D perhaps being TRBD1 or TRBD2 (7 bases each). In germline, CDR1 is GTSNPN, CDR2 SVGIG (reference sequence). With 5 bases removed from V and 9 bases from J, the gap between germline ends came to 13 bases. This CDR3 comprises 12 residues. The CDR3 loop is CAWQGGGRELFF. CDR3 bases: TGTGCCTGGCAGGGAGGGGGCAGGGAGCTGTTTTTT.

V usage is TRBV2 and J usage is TRBJ1-3, with D perhaps matching TRBD1 (5 bases). The CDR3 loop spans 14 amino acids. V lost 6 bases to trimming and J lost 4 bases, with 13 bases between them. Germline assignment: CDR1 SNHLY and CDR2 FYNNEI. The CDR3 sequence: CASRGPAGGNTIYF. As DNA, the CDR3 is TGTGCCAGCAGGGGACCTGCGGGAGGAAACACCATATATTTT.

The J gene is TRBJ1-2, the V gene TRBV11-3, with a weak D call TRBD1 (5 bases). V was cut by 3 bases and J by 4 bases, with 18 bases left in between. CDR1 and CDR2 (germline): SGHNT, YENEEA. This CDR3 region has 16 residues. DNA of the CDR3: TGTGCCAGCAGCTTTAATCAGAGGGGAGGTAGCTATGGCTACACCTTC. This sequence encodes CASSFNQRGGSYGYTF.

The rearrangement uses TRBV2 and TRBJ1-3; 7 positions agree with TRBD1. J gave up 11 bases and V 3 bases, and 7 bases lay outside the gene matches. The CDR3 contains 13 residues. Germline CDR1 reads SNHLY; CDR2 reads FYNNEI. DNA of the CDR3: TGTGCCAGCAGTGACGGACAGGATACCTCCATATATTTT. It specifies CASSDGQDTSIYF.

This clone was seen a handful of times. The J gene is TRBJ2-1, the V gene TRBV7-2; D call uncertain. The CDR3 runs 12 residues. V lost 1 base, J lost 7 bases, and 5 bases lay in between. The germline V gene has CDR1 SGHTA and CDR2 FQGNSA. CDR3 DNA sequence: TGTGCCAGCAGCTTAGTTTTGAATGAGCAGTTCTTC. Translation: CASSLVLNEQFF.

The genes are TRBV5-8 and TRBJ2-5; D uncertain. The CDR3 covers 14 residues. V was shortened by 0 bases and J by 3 bases, with 9 bases between the two germline ends. Germline CDR1 SGHTS, CDR2 YDEGEE. In DNA, the CDR3 is TGTGCCAGCAGCTTGGTAGCCAGCAAAGAGACCCAGTACTTC. Protein: CASSLVASKETQYF.

The chain has TRBV5-5 and TRBJ2-2, with TRBD1 matching over 12 bases. Germline V lookup: CDR1 SGHKS, CDR2 YYEKEE (reference sequence). The CDR3 contains 15 residues. V lost 3 bases and J lost 4; bases outside the gene matches: 1. The CDR3 DNA is TGTGCCAGCAGCTGGGACAGGGGGCGCACCGGGGAGCTGTTTTTT. Protein sequence: CASSWDRGRTGELFF.

V is TRBV19 and J is TRBJ1-2; D ambiguous. Germline assignment: CDR1 LNHDA and CDR2 SQIVND (reference sequence). The CDR3 is 13 amino acids. V dropped 3 bases and J dropped 7 bases, with 12 bases sitting between them. DNA for the CDR3: TGTGCCAGTAGTATCACAGAAGAATCTGGCTACACCTTC. This gives the protein CASSITEESGYTF.

In its sample, this clone was seen a few times. This chain connects TRBV10-2 to TRBJ2-7, with 7 bases that match TRBD2. The CDR3 loop spans 17 amino acids. V lost 4 bases, J lost 1 base, and 13 bases stayed unmatched. Germline loops: CDR1 WSHSY, CDR2 SAAADI. CDR3 loop: CASSGITKAGSSYEQYF. CDR3 DNA: TGCGCCAGCAGTGGGATCACGAAAGCGGGATCGTCCTACGAGCAGTACTTC.

This chain connects TRBV2 to TRBJ2-1, with 8 nucleotides matching TRBD1. The germline CDR1 and CDR2 sequences are SNHLY and FYNNEI. This CDR3 is 15 amino acids long. V dropped 4 bases and J dropped 8; count of bases not matched to a gene: 10. CDR3 in DNA: TGTGCCAGCAGTGCGAAGGGACAGGTTTACCATGAGCAGTTCTTC. This codes for CASSAKGQVYHEQFF.